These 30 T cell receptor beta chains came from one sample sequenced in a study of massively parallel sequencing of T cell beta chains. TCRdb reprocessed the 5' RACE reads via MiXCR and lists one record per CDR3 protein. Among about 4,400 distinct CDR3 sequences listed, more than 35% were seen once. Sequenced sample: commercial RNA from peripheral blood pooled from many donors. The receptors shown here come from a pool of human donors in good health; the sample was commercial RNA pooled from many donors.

Here the CDR3 reads CASSLAGSTYEQYF. Here the CDR3 DNA reads TGCGCCAGCAGCTTGGCCGGCTCCACCTACGAGCAGTACTTC. The chain is built from TRBV5-1 and TRBJ2-7, with unresolved D. CDR1 SGHRS and CDR2 YFSETQ come from the germline V gene. Trimming removed 0 bases at V and 2 bases at J, with 9 bases between. The CDR3 totals 14 residues.

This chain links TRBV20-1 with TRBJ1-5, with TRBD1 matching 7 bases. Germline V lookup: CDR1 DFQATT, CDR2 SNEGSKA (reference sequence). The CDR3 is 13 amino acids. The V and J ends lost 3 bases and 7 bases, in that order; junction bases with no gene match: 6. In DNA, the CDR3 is TGCAGTGCTAGTCTTGACAGGGAACAGCCCCAGCATTTT. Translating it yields CSASLDREQPQHF.

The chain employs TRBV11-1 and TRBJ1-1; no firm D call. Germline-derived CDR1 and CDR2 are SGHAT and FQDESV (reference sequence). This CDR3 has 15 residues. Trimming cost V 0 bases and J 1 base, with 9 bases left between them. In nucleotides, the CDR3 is TGTGCCAGCAGCTTAGCCGGCAGTCCGAACACTGAAGCTTTCTTT. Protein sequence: CASSLAGSPNTEAFF.

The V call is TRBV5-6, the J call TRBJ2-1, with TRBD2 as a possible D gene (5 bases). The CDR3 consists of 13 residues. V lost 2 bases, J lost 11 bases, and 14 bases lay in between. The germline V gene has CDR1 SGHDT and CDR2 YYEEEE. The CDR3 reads CASSLAEGSQQFF. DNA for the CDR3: TGTGCCAGCAGCTTAGCTGAGGGCTCTCAGCAGTTCTTC.

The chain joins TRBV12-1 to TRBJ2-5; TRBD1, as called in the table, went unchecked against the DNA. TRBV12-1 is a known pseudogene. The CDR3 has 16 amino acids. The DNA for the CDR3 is TGTGCCAGCAGCTTTTGGGATTCCGGGGCTCAAGAGACCCAGTACTTC. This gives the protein CASSFWDSGAQETQYF.

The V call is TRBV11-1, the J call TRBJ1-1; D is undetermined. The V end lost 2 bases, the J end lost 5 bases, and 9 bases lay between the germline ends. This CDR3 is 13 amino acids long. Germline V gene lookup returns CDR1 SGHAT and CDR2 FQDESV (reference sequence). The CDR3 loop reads CASSLLPKTEAFF. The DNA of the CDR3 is TGTGCCAGCAGCTTACTCCCTAAGACTGAAGCTTTCTTT.

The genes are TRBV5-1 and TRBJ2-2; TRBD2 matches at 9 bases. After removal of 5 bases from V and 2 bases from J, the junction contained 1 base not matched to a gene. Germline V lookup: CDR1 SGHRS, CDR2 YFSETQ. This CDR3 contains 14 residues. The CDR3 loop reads CASRTSGNTGELFF. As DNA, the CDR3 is TGCGCCAGCAGGACTAGCGGCAACACCGGGGAGCTGTTTTTT.

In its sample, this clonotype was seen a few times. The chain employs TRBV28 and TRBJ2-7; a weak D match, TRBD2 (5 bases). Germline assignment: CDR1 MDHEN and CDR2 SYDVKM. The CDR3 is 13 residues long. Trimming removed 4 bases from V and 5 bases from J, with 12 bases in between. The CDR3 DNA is TGTGCCAGCAGTTCGGGGAGTCGCGACGAGCAGTACTTC. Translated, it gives CASSSGSRDEQYF.

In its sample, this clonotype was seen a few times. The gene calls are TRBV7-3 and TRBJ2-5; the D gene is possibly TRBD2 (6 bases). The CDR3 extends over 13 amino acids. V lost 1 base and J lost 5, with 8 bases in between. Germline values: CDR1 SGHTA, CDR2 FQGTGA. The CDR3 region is CASSLRRGETQYF. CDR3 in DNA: TGTGCCAGCAGCTTAAGGCGGGGTGAGACCCAGTACTTC.

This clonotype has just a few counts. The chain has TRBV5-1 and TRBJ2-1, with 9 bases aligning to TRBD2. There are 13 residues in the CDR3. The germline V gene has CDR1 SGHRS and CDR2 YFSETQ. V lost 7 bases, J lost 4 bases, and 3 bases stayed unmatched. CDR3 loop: CASWAGGYNEQFF. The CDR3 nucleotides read TGCGCCAGCTGGGCGGGAGGGTACAATGAGCAGTTCTTC.

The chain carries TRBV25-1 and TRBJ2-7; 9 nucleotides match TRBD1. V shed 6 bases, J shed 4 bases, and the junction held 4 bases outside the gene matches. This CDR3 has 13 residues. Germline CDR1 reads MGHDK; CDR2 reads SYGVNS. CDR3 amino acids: CASSVGQGYEQYF. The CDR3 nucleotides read TGTGCCAGCAGCGTGGGACAGGGATACGAGCAGTACTTC.

CDR3 sequence reads: CASSLVGIEQYF. CDR3 sequence (DNA): TGTGCCAGCAGCTTGGTCGGGATCGAGCAGTACTTC. The gene calls are TRBV5-4 and TRBJ2-7; possible D gene TRBD2, 5 bases. The V gene lost 0 bases and the J gene lost 6 bases, with 7 bases spanning the gap. This CDR3 has 12 amino acids. Germline lookup yields CDR1 SGHNT and CDR2 YYREEE (reference sequence).

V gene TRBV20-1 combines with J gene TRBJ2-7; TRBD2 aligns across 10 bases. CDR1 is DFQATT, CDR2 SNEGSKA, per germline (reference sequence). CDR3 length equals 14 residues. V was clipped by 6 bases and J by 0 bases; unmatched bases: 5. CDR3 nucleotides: TGCAGTGCAAGGACTAGCGGAAACTCCTACGAGCAGTACTTC. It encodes CSARTSGNSYEQYF.

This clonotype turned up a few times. This chain's CDR3 is CSARDRRGGRETQYF. The CDR3 nucleotides are TGCAGTGCTAGAGATAGGAGGGGCGGGAGGGAGACCCAGTACTTC. This chain uses TRBV20-1 with TRBJ2-5; TRBD2 aligns across 8 bases. The CDR3 is 15 residues long. Germline V gene lookup returns CDR1 DFQATT and CDR2 SNEGSKA (reference sequence). The trim removed 0 bases at V and 5 bases at J, leaving 8 bases unmatched.

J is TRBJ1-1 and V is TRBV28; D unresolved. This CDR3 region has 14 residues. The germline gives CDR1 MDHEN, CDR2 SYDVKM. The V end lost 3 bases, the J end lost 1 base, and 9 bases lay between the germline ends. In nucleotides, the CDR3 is TGTGCCAGCAGTTTGGCGTTCCCGAACACTGAAGCTTTCTTT. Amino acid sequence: CASSLAFPNTEAFF.

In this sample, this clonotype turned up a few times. The CDR3 DNA reads as TGTGCCAGCAGTCCGACAGGGAATGAGCAGTTCTTC. It specifies CASSPTGNEQFF. This chain joins TRBV6-2 or TRBV6-3 and TRBJ2-1, with 7 bases that match TRBD1. Germline trimming cut 5 bases from V and 7 bases from J; bases unmatched to any gene: 2. The germline V gene encodes CDR1 MNHEY and CDR2 SVGEGT. This CDR3 region has 12 residues.

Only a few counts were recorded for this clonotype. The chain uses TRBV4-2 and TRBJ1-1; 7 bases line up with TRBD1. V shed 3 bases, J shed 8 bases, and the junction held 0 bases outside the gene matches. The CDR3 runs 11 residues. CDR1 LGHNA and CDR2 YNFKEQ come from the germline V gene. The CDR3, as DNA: TGTGCCAGCAGCCAGACAGGGGAAGCTTTCTTT. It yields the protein CASSQTGEAFF.

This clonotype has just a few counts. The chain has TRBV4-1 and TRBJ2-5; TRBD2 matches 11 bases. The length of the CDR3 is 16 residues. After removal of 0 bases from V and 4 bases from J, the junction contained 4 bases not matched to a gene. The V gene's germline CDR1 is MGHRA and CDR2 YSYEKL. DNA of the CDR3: TGCGCCAGCAGCCAAGATCTCACTAGCGGGAGAGAGACCCAGTACTTC. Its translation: CASSQDLTSGRETQYF.

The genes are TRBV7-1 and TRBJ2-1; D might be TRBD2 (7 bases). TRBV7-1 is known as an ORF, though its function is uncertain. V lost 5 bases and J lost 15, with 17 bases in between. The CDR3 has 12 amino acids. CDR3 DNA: TGTGCCAGCAGCGAGACTAGCCAGGGGCGGTTCTTC. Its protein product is CASSETSQGRFF.

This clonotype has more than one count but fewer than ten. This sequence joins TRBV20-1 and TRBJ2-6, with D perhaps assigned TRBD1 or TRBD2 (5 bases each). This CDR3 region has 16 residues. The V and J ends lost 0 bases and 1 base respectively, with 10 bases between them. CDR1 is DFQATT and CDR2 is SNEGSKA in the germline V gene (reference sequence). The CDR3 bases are TGCAGTGCTAGAGATATGGGGGAGTCTGGGGCCAACGTCCTGACTTTC. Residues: CSARDMGESGANVLTF.

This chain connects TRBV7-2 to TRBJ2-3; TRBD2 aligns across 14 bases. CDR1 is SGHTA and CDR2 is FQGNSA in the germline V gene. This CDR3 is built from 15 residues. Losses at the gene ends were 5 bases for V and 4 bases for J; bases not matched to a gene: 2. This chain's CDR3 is CASSETSGRADTQYF. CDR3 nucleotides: TGTGCCAGCAGCGAGACTAGCGGGAGGGCAGATACGCAGTATTTT.

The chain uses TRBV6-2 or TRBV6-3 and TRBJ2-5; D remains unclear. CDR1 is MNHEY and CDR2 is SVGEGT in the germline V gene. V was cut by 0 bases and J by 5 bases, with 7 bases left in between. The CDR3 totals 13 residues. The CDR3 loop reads CASSYSDGETQYF. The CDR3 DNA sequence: TGTGCCAGCAGTTACTCGGATGGGGAGACCCAGTACTTC.

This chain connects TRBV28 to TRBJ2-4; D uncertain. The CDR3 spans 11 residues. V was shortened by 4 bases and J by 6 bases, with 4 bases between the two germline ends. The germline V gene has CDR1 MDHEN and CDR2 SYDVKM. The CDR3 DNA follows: TGTGCCAGCAGTTGGGGAAACATTCAGTACTTC. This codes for CASSWGNIQYF.

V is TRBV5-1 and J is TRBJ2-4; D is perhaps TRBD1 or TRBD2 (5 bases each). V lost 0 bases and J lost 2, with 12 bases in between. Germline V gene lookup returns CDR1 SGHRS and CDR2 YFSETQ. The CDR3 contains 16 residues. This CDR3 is CASSLDGDGTKNIQYF. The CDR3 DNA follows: TGCGCCAGCAGCTTGGACGGGGACGGAACCAAAAACATTCAGTACTTC.

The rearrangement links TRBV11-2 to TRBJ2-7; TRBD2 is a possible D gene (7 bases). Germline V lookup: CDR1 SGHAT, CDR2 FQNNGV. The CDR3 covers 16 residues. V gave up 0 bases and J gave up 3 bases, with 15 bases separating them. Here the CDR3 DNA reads TGTGCCAGCAGCTTAGAGGGCGGGGGCCATCACTACGAGCAGTACTTC. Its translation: CASSLEGGGHHYEQYF.

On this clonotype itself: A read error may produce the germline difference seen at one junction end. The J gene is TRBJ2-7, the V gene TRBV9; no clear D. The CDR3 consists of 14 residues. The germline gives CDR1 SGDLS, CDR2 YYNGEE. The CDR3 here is CASSGPPPSHEQYF. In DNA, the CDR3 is TGTGCCAGCAGCGGACCACCCCCCTCCCACGAGCAGTACTTC. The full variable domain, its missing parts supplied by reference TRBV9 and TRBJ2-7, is DSGVTQTPKHLITATGQRVTLRCSPRSGDLSVYWYQQSLDQGLQFLIQYYNGEERAKGNILERFSAQQFPDLHSELNLSSLELGDSALYFCASSGPPPSHEQYFGPGTRLTVT.

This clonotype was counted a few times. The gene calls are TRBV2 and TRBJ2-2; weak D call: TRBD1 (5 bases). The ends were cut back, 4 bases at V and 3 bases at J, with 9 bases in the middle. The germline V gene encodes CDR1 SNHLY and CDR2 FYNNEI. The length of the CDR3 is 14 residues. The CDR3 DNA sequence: TGTGCCAGCAGTGGACAGCATGACACCGGGGAGCTGTTTTTT. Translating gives CASSGQHDTGELFF.

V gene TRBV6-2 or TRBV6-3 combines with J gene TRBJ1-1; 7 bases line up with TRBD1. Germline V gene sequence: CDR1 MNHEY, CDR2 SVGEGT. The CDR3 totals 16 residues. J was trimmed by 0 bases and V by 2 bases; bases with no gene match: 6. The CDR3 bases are TGTGCCAGCAGTTACCCTAGGGACAGCCTGAACACTGAAGCTTTCTTT. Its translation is CASSYPRDSLNTEAFF.

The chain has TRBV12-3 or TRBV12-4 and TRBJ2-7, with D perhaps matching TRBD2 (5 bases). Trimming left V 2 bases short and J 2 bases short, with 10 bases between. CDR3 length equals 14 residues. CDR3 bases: TGTGCCAGCAGTTTAAGCGACGGGACCTACGAGCAGTACTTC. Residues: CASSLSDGTYEQYF.

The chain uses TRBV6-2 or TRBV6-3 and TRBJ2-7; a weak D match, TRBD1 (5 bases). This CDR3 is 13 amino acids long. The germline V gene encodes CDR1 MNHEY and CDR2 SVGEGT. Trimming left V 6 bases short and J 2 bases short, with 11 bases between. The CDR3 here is CASSPDSPYEQYF. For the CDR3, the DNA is TGTGCCAGCAGCCCCGACAGTCCCTACGAGCAGTACTTC.